The present TCR beta chain was sequenced within a study of T cells in Graves' hyperthyroidism and ophthalmopathy. CDR1 and CDR2 (germline): SGHTA, FQGNSA. The CDR3 loop spans 19 amino acids. The trim removed 2 bases at V and 2 bases at J, leaving 13 bases unmatched. The CDR3 regions of TCR beta were amplified from RNA transcripts. First-round RT-PCR targeting the TCR CDR3 was performed with the HTBI primer set. In TCRdb, the multiplex PCR reads were re-called with MiXCR into one record per CDR3 protein. The profile shows 40,000 to 60,000 distinct CDR3 sequences, less than 65% of them singletons. The sample consisted of peripheral blood or thyroid tissue (not recorded which). This clonotype originated in a man aged 18 to 35 with Graves' hyperthyroidism. The V and J genes are TRBV7-2 and TRBJ2-2; 8 bases are shared with TRBD2. The CDR3 loop is CASSLRGQGAGVNTGELFF. CDR3 in DNA: TGTGCCAGCAGCTTACGAGGGCAAGGAGCGGGAGTTAACACCGGGGAGCTGTTTTTT.